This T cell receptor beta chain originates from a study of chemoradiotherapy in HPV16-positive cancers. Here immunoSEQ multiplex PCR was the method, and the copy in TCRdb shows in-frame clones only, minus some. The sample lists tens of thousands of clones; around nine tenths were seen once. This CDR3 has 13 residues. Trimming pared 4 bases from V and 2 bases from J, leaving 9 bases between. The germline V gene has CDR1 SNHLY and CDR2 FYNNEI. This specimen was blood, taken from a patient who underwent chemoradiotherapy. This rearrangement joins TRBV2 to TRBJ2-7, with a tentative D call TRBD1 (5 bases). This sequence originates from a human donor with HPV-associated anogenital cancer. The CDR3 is CASSGGAPYEQYF. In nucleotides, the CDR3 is TGTGCCAGCAGTGGGGGCGCGCCCTACGAGCAGTACTTC.